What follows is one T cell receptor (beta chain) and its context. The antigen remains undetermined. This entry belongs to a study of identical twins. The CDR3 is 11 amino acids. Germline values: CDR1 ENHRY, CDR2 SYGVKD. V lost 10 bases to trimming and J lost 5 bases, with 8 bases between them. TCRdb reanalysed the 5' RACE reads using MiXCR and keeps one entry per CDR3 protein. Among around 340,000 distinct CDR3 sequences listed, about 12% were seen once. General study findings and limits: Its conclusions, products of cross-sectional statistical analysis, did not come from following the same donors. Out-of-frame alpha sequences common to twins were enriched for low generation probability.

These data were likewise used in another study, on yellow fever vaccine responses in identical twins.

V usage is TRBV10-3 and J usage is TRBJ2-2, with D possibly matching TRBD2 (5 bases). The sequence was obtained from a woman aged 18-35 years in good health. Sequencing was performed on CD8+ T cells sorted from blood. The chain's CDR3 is CATGSTGELFF. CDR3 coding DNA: TGTGCCACGGGGAGTACCGGGGAGCTGTTTTTT.